The 22 T cell receptor beta chains presented below share a single source sample, sequenced in a study of monozygotic twins with inflammatory bowel disease. TCRdb reprocessed the 5' RACE reads, with one entry per CDR3 protein and no DNA. This listing includes fewer than 200,000 distinct CDR3 sequences. The specimen sequenced was blood. The receptors were sampled from a human donor with ulcerative colitis or Crohn's disease, or a healthy co-twin of an affected twin (not recorded which).

The chain has TRBV7-2 and TRBJ2-3. Per germline, CDR1 SGHTA and CDR2 FQGNSA. The CDR3 sequence is 15 residues long. CDR3 in amino acids: CASSLALAETDTQYF.

The chain links TRBV10-3 to TRBJ1-2. Germline CDR1 ENHRY, CDR2 SYGVKD. This CDR3 has 14 residues. The chain's CDR3 is CAISDYTGNYGYTF.

This chain links TRBV20-1 with TRBJ2-3; TCRdb lists TRBD2, though no DNA is available to test this call. Germline V gene sequence: CDR1 DFQATT, CDR2 SNEGSKA (reference sequence). The CDR3 spans 14 residues. The CDR3 protein is CSARVSGVTDTQYF.

The chain uses TRBV4-3 and TRBJ2-3. CDR3 length: 13 amino acids. Germline V lookup: CDR1 LGHNA, CDR2 YSLEER. The CDR3 loop is CASSQERADTQYF.

This chain connects TRBV7-9 to TRBJ2-7; TCRdb's assignment of TRBD1 cannot be checked, as there is no DNA. The CDR3 is made up of 15 amino acids. The germline CDR1 and CDR2 sequences are SEHNR and FQNEAQ (reference sequence). The CDR3 reads CASSSWTGFSYEQYF. The full variable domain, its missing parts supplied by reference TRBV7-9 and TRBJ2-7, is DTGVSQNPRHKITKRGQNVTFRCDPISEHNRLYWYRQTLGQGPEFLTYFQNEAQLEKSRLLSDRFSAERPKGSFSTLEIQRTEQGDSAMYLCASSSWTGFSYEQYFGPGTRLTVT.

J is TRBJ2-5 and V is TRBV5-1; TCRdb outputs TRBD1, but without DNA this stays unchecked. The length of the CDR3 is 15 residues. Germline values: CDR1 SGHRS, CDR2 YFSETQ. CDR3: CASSWGQGEQETQYF.

The chain combines TRBV18 with TRBJ2-2; the D gene TCRdb calls, TRBD1, cannot be checked with no DNA. The CDR3 contains 18 residues. CDR1 KGHSH and CDR2 LQKENI come from the germline V gene. CDR3 in amino acids: CASSSPGQGMWDTGELFF.

The chain joins TRBV14 to TRBJ2-1. This CDR3 region has 11 residues. Looked up from germline, CDR1 is SGHDN and CDR2 is FVKESK. CDR3 amino acids: CASSEYFEQFF.

Here the CDR3 reads CASSLSPGRYEQFF. The chain combines TRBV5-1 with TRBJ2-1; without DNA, the TCRdb call of TRBD2 cannot be checked. Germline-derived CDR1 and CDR2 are SGHRS and YFSETQ. This CDR3 has 14 amino acids. The full variable domain, completed using reference TRBV5-1 and TRBJ2-1, is KAGVTQTPRYLIKTRGQQVTLSCSPISGHRSVSWYQQTPGQGLQFLFEYFSETQRNKGNFPGRFSGRQFSNSRSEMNVSTLELGDSALYLCASSLSPGRYEQFFGPGTRLTVL.

The chain joins TRBV10-3 to TRBJ1-5. Germline CDR1 ENHRY, CDR2 SYGVKD. The CDR3 has 16 amino acids. CDR3 sequence reads: CAISEIWLGEGQPQHF.

CDR3 loop: CASSSSKSESEQFF. The chain couples TRBV12-3 or TRBV12-4 to TRBJ2-1. CDR3 length equals 14 residues.

This chain uses TRBV12-3 or TRBV12-4 with TRBJ2-4. The CDR3 is 16 residues long. The CDR3 protein is CASSLRVNFKGNIQYF.

The J gene is TRBJ2-7, the V gene TRBV29-1; TCRdb picks TRBD2, but there is no DNA to check that call. The CDR3 has 13 amino acids. Germline CDR1 and CDR2: SQVTM and ANQGSEA. The CDR3 sequence: CSVHTSGTYEQYF.

V gene TRBV4-1 combines with J gene TRBJ2-5; there is no DNA to check the TCRdb D call of TRBD2. The CDR3 runs to 16 residues. From germline, CDR1 is MGHRA and CDR2 YSYEKL. CDR3 loop: CASSPRHAGAQETQYF.

This rearrangement joins TRBV5-1 to TRBJ1-2; there is no DNA to check the TCRdb D call of TRBD1. Germline V gene lookup returns CDR1 SGHRS and CDR2 YFSETQ. The CDR3 spans 15 residues. CDR3: CASSLTTDRENGYTF.

J is TRBJ1-6 and V is TRBV19. This CDR3 comprises 16 residues. The germline V gene encodes CDR1 LNHDA and CDR2 SQIVND (reference sequence). The CDR3 here is CASSIQPQGENSPLHF. Based on the CDR3 plus reference TRBV19 and TRBJ1-6, the full variable domain is DGGITQSPKYLFRKEGQNVTLSCEQNLNHDAMYWYRQDPGQGLRLIYYSQIVNDFQKGDIAEGYSVSREKKESFPLTVTSAQKNPTAFYLCASSIQPQGENSPLHFGNGTRLTVT.

This rearrangement joins TRBV6-5 to TRBJ2-1; with no DNA, the TCRdb D assignment of TRBD2 cannot be verified. This CDR3 is 14 amino acids long. Germline CDR1 reads MNHEY; CDR2 reads SVGAGI. The CDR3 here is CASWRGGGGNEQFF.

The genes are TRBV7-2 and TRBJ2-7; TCRdb's assignment of TRBD1 cannot be checked, as there is no DNA. The CDR3 is 14 amino acids. The germline gives CDR1 SGHTA, CDR2 FQGNSA. The CDR3 here is CASSPHGGSYEQYF.

V gene TRBV20-1 combines with J gene TRBJ1-2; the TCRdb call, TRBD1, lacks DNA for checking. The CDR3 consists of 13 residues. Germline CDR1 is DFQATT and CDR2 is SNEGSKA (reference sequence). This chain's CDR3 is CSARDTGGYGYTF.

The chain uses TRBV19 and TRBJ2-1; TCRdb indicates TRBD1, and absent DNA this call remains unverified. This CDR3 comprises 16 residues. Germline V gene sequence: CDR1 LNHDA, CDR2 SQIVND (reference sequence). CDR3 sequence: CASDPGQGFSYNEQFF.

V is TRBV11-2 and J is TRBJ2-5; TCRdb's D call, TRBD2, is unchecked because there is no DNA. Germline V CDR1 and CDR2: SGHAT, FQNNGV. The CDR3 consists of 15 residues. CDR3 sequence: CASSSRLAQRETQYF.

This rearrangement joins TRBV11-2 to TRBJ2-3; TCRdb names TRBD2, which stays unverified in the absence of DNA. CDR1 and CDR2 from the germline V gene are SGHAT and FQNNGV. The CDR3 sequence is 19 residues long. CDR3 region: CASSIRTSGGAIGTDTQYF. The full variable domain, its missing parts supplied by reference TRBV11-2 and TRBJ2-3, is EAGVAQSPRYKIIEKRQSVAFWCNPISGHATLYWYQQILGQGPKLLIQFQNNGVVDDSQLPKDRFSAERLKGVDSTLKIQPAKLEDSAVYLCASSIRTSGGAIGTDTQYFGPGTRLTVL.